A selection of T cell receptor beta chains follows, all from one sample in a study of control samples from healthy donors and cancer patients. This table comes from immunoSEQ multiplex PCR, and its TCRdb copy is limited to in-frame clones, with some not included. The repertoire consists of about 34,000 clones, with approximately 93% occurring once and the leading ten covering 1.5% to 2%. Material for sequencing was PBMCs. These TCRs come from a man aged 40-49 years with colorectal cancer. The CDR3 runs from the conserved cysteine through the conserved F or W. D genes are given only for firm matches. Clone size appears in some rows only: once, few, many, or a class for an expanded clone.

v_gene	j_gene	abundance	d_gene	CDR3nt	CDR3aa
TRBV19	TRBJ1-1	.	TRBD1	TGTGCCAGTAGTTTAACCGGGACAGAGGCCGTTACTGGAGCTTTCTTT	CASSLTGTEAVTGAFF
TRBV3-1/TRBV3-2	TRBJ2-1	.	TRBD2	TGTGCCAGCACTGAGGGACTTCCCGGGAGGGATGAGCAGTTCTTC	CASTEGLPGRDEQFF
TRBV5-8	TRBJ1-3	few	.	TGTGCCAGCAGCACTGGACAGCTCTGGAACACCATATATTTT	CASSTGQLWNTIYF
TRBV9	TRBJ2-5	once	TRBD2	TGTGCCAGCAGCGTCATTAGCGGGGCGCAAGAGACCCAGTACTTC	CASSVISGAQETQYF
TRBV9	TRBJ2-3	.	TRBD2	TGTGCCAGCAGCGTAGCAGCGCGGGGGACGCAGTATTTT	CASSVAARGTQYF
TRBV7-2	TRBJ1-4	once	TRBD1	TGTGCCAGCAGTCCGGACAGGGGAGCAACTAATGAAAAACTGTTTTTT	CASSPDRGATNEKLFF
TRBV7-2	TRBJ1-1	.	.	TGTGCCAGCAGCTTAACGTTCGCTGGCTCGGCTGAAGCTTTCTTT	CASSLTFAGSAEAFF
TRBV6-4	TRBJ1-1	few	.	TGTGCCAGTAGTCTAGGGGGGAACACTGAAGCTTTCTTT	CASSLGGNTEAFF
TRBV12-2	TRBJ1-4	.	.	TGTGCAAGTCGCAAAGGGGGAATTAATGAAAAACTGTTTTTT	CASRKGGINEKLFF
TRBV13	TRBJ1-6	.	.	TGTGCCAGCAGCTTAGGAGGGAGCTCCTATAATTCACCCCTCCACTTT	CASSLGGSSYNSPLHF
TRBV18	TRBJ1-6	.	.	TGTGCCAGCTCACGGGACTCCTTGAACTCACCCCTCCACTTT	CASSRDSLNSPLHF
TRBV6-2/TRBV6-3	TRBJ2-5	.	TRBD2	TGTGCCAGCAGCCCTAGCGGGGCCCTTGGTGGGACCCAGTACTTC	CASSPSGALGGTQYF
TRBV4-1	TRBJ2-7	.	.	TGCGCCAGCAGCCAAGTGGGGCAGGGCGCCTACGAGCAGTACTTC	CASSQVGQGAYEQYF
TRBV5-1	TRBJ2-7	.	TRBD1	TGCGCCAGCAGCCCCGGGACAGGGTTTCGCGAGCAGTACTTC	CASSPGTGFREQYF
TRBV5-1	TRBJ2-2	.	TRBD2	TGCGCCAGCAGCCAGCGGGGGACCGGGGAGCTGTTTTTT	CASSQRGTGELFF
TRBV5-4	TRBJ1-6	.	TRBD1	TGTGCCAGCAGCTTACCCCCGGGACAGTATAATTCACCCCTCCACTTT	CASSLPPGQYNSPLHF
TRBV5-6	TRBJ1-2	.	.	TGTGCCAGCAGCTTGAATCAGGGGCTTAACTATGGCTACACCTTC	CASSLNQGLNYGYTF
TRBV5-1	TRBJ2-7	.	.	TGCGCCAGCAGCTTGGGGGGCGCCCCCTACGAGCAGTACTTC	CASSLGGAPYEQYF
TRBV27	TRBJ1-2	.	.	TGTGCCCTGCCTCGCAGGGCACCAAGCTATAACTATGGCTACACCTTC	CALPRRAPSYNYGYTF
TRBV5-6	TRBJ2-1	.	.	TGTGCCAGCAGCTACACCAGGCACTCCGGACACAATGAGCAGTTCTTC	CASSYTRHSGHNEQFF
TRBV16	TRBJ1-4	.	.	TGTGCCAGCAGCCAATCGTCGGGGGCCGGGGAAAAACTGTTTTTT	CASSQSSGAGEKLFF
TRBV27	TRBJ1-1	few	.	TGTGCCAGCAGTAATTCTATGAACACTGAAGCTTTCTTT	CASSNSMNTEAFF
TRBV7-2	TRBJ1-1	.	.	TGTGCCAGCAGCCCGTATGGGGTCCCTGAAGCTTTCTTT	CASSPYGVPEAFF
TRBV19	TRBJ2-7	.	.	TGTGCCAGTAGTATAGGGTACGAGCAGTACTTC	CASSIGYEQYF
TRBV30	TRBJ1-6	.	.	TGTGCCTGGACTCAGGGCACGACCTATAATTCACCCCTCCACTTT	CAWTQGTTYNSPLHF
TRBV7-7	TRBJ1-1	once	.	TGTGCCAGCAGCTTGAGAGGGAACACTGAAGCTTTCTTT	CASSLRGNTEAFF
TRBV11-2	TRBJ2-3	.	.	TGTGCCAGCAGCCCCCCGGCCGCCCCAGATACGCAGTATTTT	CASSPPAAPDTQYF
TRBV12-3/TRBV12-4	TRBJ1-2	once	.	TGTGCCAGCAGTTTCCATAAGTCCTATGGCTACACCTTC	CASSFHKSYGYTF
TRBV7-2	TRBJ1-6	.	.	TGTGCCAGCAGCTCCGAGCCAAATTCACCCCTCCACTTT	CASSSEPNSPLHF
TRBV10-3	TRBJ1-2	once	.	TGTGCCATCAGTGAGTTCGCAGGCTACACCTTC	CAISEFAGYTF
TRBV4-1	TRBJ1-6	.	TRBD1	TGCGCCAGCAGCCAGATGGACAGGCGAGATTCACCCCTCCACTTT	CASSQMDRRDSPLHF
TRBV12-5	TRBJ2-1	.	TRBD2	TGTGCTAGTGGTTTGGTTCTGACTAGCGGGGACCTCTGGAACAATGAGCAGTTCTTC	CASGLVLTSGDLWNNEQFF
TRBV6-6	TRBJ1-1	.	.	TGTGCCAGCATAGCTTCCGGGGTGAACACTGAAGCTTTCTTT	CASIASGVNTEAFF
TRBV15	TRBJ2-7	.	.	TGTGCCACCAGCAGAGCTTCCAGCTACGAGCAGTACTTC	CATSRASSYEQYF
TRBV12-3/TRBV12-4	TRBJ1-1	.	.	TGTGCCAGCAGAAGGAACACTGAAGCTTTCTTT	CASRRNTEAFF